The rows below give T cell receptor beta chains drawn from one sample of a study of ipilimumab plus nivolumab after autologous stem cell transplantation. Clones were read by immunoSEQ multiplex PCR, and TCRdb kept only the in-frame ones, dropping some. The sample holds 9,400 or so clones, 60% to 80% seen once. The sample here was PBMCs, taken in a trial of ipilimumab plus nivolumab as post-transplant consolidation. The receptor set was obtained from a female donor with multiple myeloma. Both conserved end residues are part of each CDR3. D genes are given only for firm matches. Only some rows state a clone size, as once, few, many or a class for expanded clones.

J gene,V gene,CDR3 length,clone size,D gene,CDR3 DNA,CDR3 protein
TRBJ2-2,TRBV11-1,16,-,TRBD1,TGTGCCAGCAGGAGTACCGGGACAGGGTCCACCGGGGAGCTGTTTTTT,CASRSTGTGSTGELFF
TRBJ2-1,TRBV5-4,16,-,TRBD2,TGTGCCAGCAGCAGACAGCCGGGACTAGCCTACAATGAGCAGTTCTTC,CASSRQPGLAYNEQFF
TRBJ1-4,TRBV7-2,15,-,TRBD1,TGTGCCAGCAGCGTAAACAGGGGGCTCTACGAAAAACTGTTTTTT,CASSVNRGLYEKLFF
TRBJ1-3,TRBV7-8,14,-,-,TGTGCCAGCAGCTTCCCTCAGACTGGAAACACCATATATTTT,CASSFPQTGNTIYF
TRBJ2-3,TRBV5-1,15,-,-,TGCGCCAGCAGCTTGGGGGGGAAACTCACAGATACGCAGTATTTT,CASSLGGKLTDTQYF
TRBJ2-3,TRBV4-1,15,-,-,TGCGCCAGCAGCTTGGGCCACGGGAGTACAGATACGCAGTATTTT,CASSLGHGSTDTQYF
TRBJ2-3,TRBV10-3,12,-,-,TGTGCCATCAGCGACAGCACAGATACGCAGTATTTT,CAISDSTDTQYF
TRBJ2-5,TRBV21-1,15,-,-,TGTGCCAGCAGCAAAGTTCGCACCTCGCAAGAGACCCAGTACTTC,CASSKVRTSQETQYF
TRBJ2-7,TRBV6-1,14,-,-,TGTGCCAGCAGCTCGCCCAGCGGTCTATGGGAGCAGTACTTC,CASSSPSGLWEQYF
TRBJ1-3,TRBV6-5,14,once,TRBD1,TGTGCCAGCAGACAGGGGGCTGGTGGAAACACCATATATTTT,CASRQGAGGNTIYF
TRBJ2-1,TRBV23-1,11,-,-,TGCGCCAGCAGTAAGGTCGGTGAGCAGTTCTTC,CASSKVGEQFF
TRBJ1-5,TRBV28,15,-,-,TGTGCCAGCAGTTTATTGGCGGGCAGGAGGGAGCCCCAGCATTTT,CASSLLAGRREPQHF
TRBJ2-7,TRBV5-1,14,once,-,TGCGCCACCAAGGGGGTAGCGGCCTCTTACGAGCAGTACTTC,CATKGVAASYEQYF
TRBJ2-3,TRBV6-1,17,medium-sized,-,TGTGCCAGCAGTGAAGCCGAGAGGGGAAGCCCCCCAGATACGCAGTATTTT,CASSEAERGSPPDTQYF
TRBJ2-3,TRBV9,18,-,-,TGTGCCAGCAGCGCACAGGGGGGAGGACTAGGAAGCACAGATACGCAGTATTTT,CASSAQGGGLGSTDTQYF
TRBJ1-2,TRBV28,15,few,TRBD1,TGTGCCAGCCGGCCCCCCACACAGGGGGGGTATGGCTACACCTTC,CASRPPTQGGYGYTF
TRBJ2-1,TRBV20-1,11,-,-,TGCAGTGCCAGTAGCTGGAATGAGCAGTTCTTC,CSASSWNEQFF
TRBJ2-1,TRBV19,13,-,-,TGTGCCAGTAGTTTCAGCTCCTACAATGAGCAGTTCTTC,CASSFSSYNEQFF
TRBJ2-7,TRBV28,15,-,TRBD2,TGTGCCAGCAGTTTATATGCGGGAGAAATCAACGAGCAGTACTTC,CASSLYAGEINEQYF
TRBJ2-5,TRBV5-1,14,-,TRBD1,TGCGCCAGCAGCTGGACAGGGGGCGGAGAGACCCAGTACTTC,CASSWTGGGETQYF
TRBJ2-2,TRBV28,15,-,TRBD1,TGTGCCAGCAAAAAGGGGACAGGGAACACCGGGGAGCTGTTTTTT,CASKKGTGNTGELFF
TRBJ2-7,TRBV19,13,few,-,TGTGCCAGTAGTATACAGGGGTCCGACGAGCAGTACTTC,CASSIQGSDEQYF
TRBJ2-1,TRBV11-3,13,-,-,TGTGCCAGCAGCTTAGAGAGCTACAATGAGCAGTTCTTC,CASSLESYNEQFF
TRBJ2-1,TRBV6-5,13,-,-,TGTGCCAGCAGTATAGAGTTTCCGTATGAGCAGTTCTTC,CASSIEFPYEQFF
TRBJ1-4,TRBV19,15,-,TRBD1,TGTGCCAGTAGTGGCCGGACAGGAGGGGAAGAAAAACTGTTTTTT,CASSGRTGGEEKLFF
TRBJ2-1,TRBV27,15,-,TRBD2,TGTGCCAGCAGCCTCGGGGGGGGGTCGGGGCGGGAGCAGTTCTTC,CASSLGGGSGREQFF
TRBJ2-1,TRBV7-3,13,-,-,TGTGCCAGCAGCTTAGTTCTACTCAATGAGCAGTTCTTC,CASSLVLLNEQFF
TRBJ2-2,TRBV7-3,14,-,-,TGTGCCAGCAGCCGGGACCATAACACCGGGGAGCTGTTTTTT,CASSRDHNTGELFF
TRBJ2-5,TRBV11-1,12,-,-,TGTGCCAGCAGCTTAGAGGTAGAGACCCAGTACTTC,CASSLEVETQYF
TRBJ2-3,TRBV7-9,14,few,-,TGTGCCAGCAGCTTATATACTAACACAGATACGCAGTATTTT,CASSLYTNTDTQYF
TRBJ1-5,TRBV7-2,14,-,-,TGTGCCAGCAGCACGGGGGGGAACAATCAGCCCCAGCATTTT,CASSTGGNNQPQHF
TRBJ2-5,TRBV6-5,11,-,-,TGTGCCAGCAGTTACGGGGAGACCCAGTACTTC,CASSYGETQYF
TRBJ2-7,TRBV5-6,13,-,-,TGTGCCAGCAGCTTGGCCTCGGAAAACGAGCAGTACTTC,CASSLASENEQYF
TRBJ2-1,TRBV11-2,12,-,-,TGTGCCAGCAGCTTAGTCCTCAATGAGCAGTTCTTC,CASSLVLNEQFF
TRBJ2-5,TRBV7-9,15,large,TRBD2,TGTGCCAGCAGCCCGACTAGCGTCGCTATTGAGACCCAGTACTTC,CASSPTSVAIETQYF
TRBJ1-6,TRBV28,14,-,-,TGTGCCAGCATTTCGGGGGGCCGTAATTCACCCCTCCACTTT,CASISGGRNSPLHF
TRBJ2-1,TRBV7-2,15,-,-,TGTGCCAGCAGCTTTTCTAGCTCCGCCTACAATGAGCAGTTCTTC,CASSFSSSAYNEQFF
TRBJ1-1,TRBV4-1,16,-,-,TGCGCCAGCAGCCAAGAATATCAGGTTATGAACACTGAAGCTTTCTTT,CASSQEYQVMNTEAFF
TRBJ2-3,TRBV2,15,medium-sized,-,TGTGCCAGCAGCGTCGGGACTTTTAGCACAGATACGCAGTATTTT,CASSVGTFSTDTQYF
TRBJ2-3,TRBV9,15,few,TRBD2,TGTGCCAGCAGCGCTAGCGGGTCAAGCGGGGGTACGCAGTATTTT,CASSASGSSGGTQYF
TRBJ2-3,TRBV27,17,-,TRBD2,TGTGCCAGCAGTTGGGCCGTGCGGGAGGATGGCACAGATACGCAGTATTTT,CASSWAVREDGTDTQYF
TRBJ2-3,TRBV6-1,16,-,-,TGTGCCAGCAGTGGGGACGGGGCACCTAGCACAGATACGCAGTATTTT,CASSGDGAPSTDTQYF
TRBJ2-3,TRBV10-3,14,-,TRBD2,TGTGCCATCAGACTAGCGGGAGAGGTAGATACGCAGTATTTT,CAIRLAGEVDTQYF
TRBJ2-6,TRBV5-4,15,-,-,TGTGCCAGCAGCTCACAGGTCTATGGGGCCAACGTCCTGACTTTC,CASSSQVYGANVLTF
TRBJ1-2,TRBV4-1,13,few,-,TGCGCCAGCAGCCAAGACTACATATCTGGCTACACCTTC,CASSQDYISGYTF
TRBJ2-7,TRBV6-5,13,-,-,TGTGCCAGCAGTTTTTCTGACACCTACGAGCAGTACTTC,CASSFSDTYEQYF
TRBJ1-2,TRBV6-4,15,few,TRBD1,TGTGCCAGCAGTGCGGGACAGGGGGCGGTCTATGGCTACACCTTC,CASSAGQGAVYGYTF
TRBJ2-7,TRBV7-7,15,once,-,TGTGCTAGCAGCCTTGACAGCAACCCTTCCTACGAGCAGTACTTC,CASSLDSNPSYEQYF
TRBJ2-2,TRBV9,15,few,TRBD1,TGTGCCAGCAGAAGGACAGGGGGTAACACCGGGGAGCTGTTTTTT,CASRRTGGNTGELFF
TRBJ2-1,TRBV18,14,-,TRBD1,TGTGCCAGCTCACCGTCAGGGGGCTGGAATGAGCAGTTCTTC,CASSPSGGWNEQFF
TRBJ2-1,TRBV6-4,12,-,-,TGTGCCGGCAGTTACGCGGACAATGAGCAGTTCTTC,CAGSYADNEQFF
TRBJ2-2,TRBV27,12,-,-,TGTGCCAGCAGTTTTCCAAACGGGGAGCTGTTTTTT,CASSFPNGELFF
TRBJ2-3,TRBV19,16,-,-,TGTGCCAGTAGACCCGTCGCGCAGCTTAGCACAGATACGCAGTATTTT,CASRPVAQLSTDTQYF
TRBJ1-1,TRBV7-8,18,medium-sized,TRBD1,TGTGCCAGCAGCTTAGCTACAGGGGCGTCTCAAGGGGACACTGAAGCTTTCTTT,CASSLATGASQGDTEAFF
TRBJ2-2,TRBV7-9,15,-,-,TGTGCCAGCAGCCCCGGGACCTCCCCCGCCGGGGAGCTGTTTTTT,CASSPGTSPAGELFF
TRBJ2-2,TRBV19,17,-,-,TGTGCCAGTAGTTCCGGGACGCCCAACTCGAACACCGGGGAGCTGTTTTTT,CASSSGTPNSNTGELFF